This T cell receptor beta chain was observed in a study of T cells in Graves' hyperthyroidism and ophthalmopathy. TCR beta CDR3 regions were amplified from RNA transcripts. When the TCR CDR3 underwent first-round RT-PCR, the HTBI primer set was used. TCRdb called the multiplex PCR reads again in MiXCR, with one record for every CDR3 protein. This sample has approximately 420,000 distinct CDR3 sequences, with roughly an eighth found just once. Findings and caveats of the study: By a 13 V-J model, ophthalmopathy was set apart from stable hyperthyroidism.

Germline values: CDR1 MDHEN, CDR2 SYDVKM. V lost 5 bases, J lost 0 bases, and 12 bases lay in between. The CDR3 has 15 amino acids. Ten or more counts support this clonotype. Its antigen remains unidentified. This TCR was recovered from a woman under 30 with Graves' hyperthyroidism. Sequencing was carried out using blood. The J gene is TRBJ2-3, the V gene TRBV28; tentatively, D is TRBD2 (5 bases). Written as DNA, the CDR3 is TGTGCCAGCAGTCCCCCGCTAGCTAGCACAGATACGCAGTATTTT. Residues: CASSPPLASTDTQYF.